Shown below are 15 T cell receptor beta chains from a single sample sequenced in a study of OX40 agonist ivuxolimab in advanced cancers. Sequencing was performed with immunoSEQ multiplex PCR; in TCRdb, only in-frame clones are kept and a portion is missing. This sample has about 60,000 clones, with 91% found just once. The sequences come from CD4+ or CD8+ T cells sorted from blood, collected in a trial of the OX40 agonist ivuxolimab. These receptors all stem from an adult with an advanced solid tumor such as melanoma, head and neck, liver or kidney cancer.

The chain couples TRBV18 to TRBJ1-2; D possibly corresponds to TRBD1 (5 bases). The V and J ends lost 2 bases and 2 bases respectively, with 9 bases between them. The CDR3 sequence is 14 residues long. The germline gives CDR1 KGHSH, CDR2 LQKENI. CDR3 coding DNA: TGTGCCAGCTCACCAGGGACGGGAAACTATGGCTACACCTTC. Translation gives CASSPGTGNYGYTF.

The CDR3 loop reads CASSRTQGKSSYEQYF. In DNA form, the CDR3 reads TGTGCCAGCAGTCGAACACAGGGGAAAAGCTCCTACGAGCAGTACTTC. The V gene is TRBV2, the J gene TRBJ2-7; 7 nucleotides align to TRBD1. Germline V gives CDR1 SNHLY, CDR2 FYNNEI. This CDR3 contains 16 residues. J gave up 0 bases and V 5 bases, and 10 bases lay outside the gene matches.

V and J are TRBV5-6 and TRBJ2-7, with D hard to call. CDR1 and CDR2 from the germline V gene are SGHDT and YYEEEE. The CDR3 spans 14 residues. V lost 4 bases and J 1 base, leaving 12 bases between the germline ends. The CDR3 loop is CASSPLGRSYEQYF. The CDR3 coding sequence is TGTGCCAGCAGCCCATTAGGTAGGTCCTACGAGCAGTACTTC.

The chain carries TRBV16 and TRBJ1-5; D perhaps matches TRBD1 (6 bases). This CDR3 region has 16 residues. Germline loops: CDR1 KGHSY, CDR2 FQNENV. The ends were cut back, 6 bases at V and 4 bases at J, with 19 bases in the middle. The CDR3 region is CASRPRRTGLNQPQHF. DNA of the CDR3: TGTGCCAGCAGACCTAGGAGAACAGGGCTGAATCAGCCCCAGCATTTT.

This clone occurred a few times. This chain uses TRBV5-6 with TRBJ1-2; D is undetermined. Trimming shortened V by 1 base and J by 4 bases, and 17 bases separated the two germline ends. Per the germline V gene, CDR1 is SGHDT and CDR2 is YYEEEE. This CDR3 is 16 amino acids long. The CDR3 DNA is TGTGCCAGCAGCTTGAGTGACGGGGAACGCAGCTATGGCTACACCTTC. It specifies CASSLSDGERSYGYTF.

The chain links TRBV5-1 to TRBJ2-6; maybe TRBD1 (5 bases). This CDR3 has 14 amino acids. The germline V and J ends were trimmed by 5 bases and 0 bases, with 6 bases remaining between them. The germline V gene has CDR1 SGHRS and CDR2 YFSETQ. The DNA for the CDR3 is TGCGCCAGCAGAGGGGTCTCTGGGGCCAACGTCCTGACTTTC. Protein product: CASRGVSGANVLTF.

V usage is TRBV5-1 and J usage is TRBJ1-2, with unresolved D. This CDR3 comprises 12 residues. Germline lookup yields CDR1 SGHRS and CDR2 YFSETQ. V was trimmed by 3 bases and J by 6 bases, leaving 9 bases between them. CDR3: CASSSRWDGYTF. The CDR3 region has the DNA TGCGCCAGCAGCTCCCGTTGGGATGGCTACACCTTC.

This chain connects TRBV19 to TRBJ1-5; D call uncertain. The V gene lost 2 bases and the J gene lost 2 bases, with 4 bases spanning the gap. This CDR3 has 13 residues. Germline loops: CDR1 LNHDA, CDR2 SQIVND (reference sequence). The CDR3 region has the DNA TGTGCCAGTAGTATAACTGGCAATCAGCCCCAGCATTTT. This gives the protein CASSITGNQPQHF.

This clone has a single count. The chain combines TRBV2 with TRBJ2-2, with TRBD2 matching over 9 bases. V was clipped by 1 base and J by 4 bases; unmatched bases: 4. The CDR3 length is 16 residues. Germline V gene lookup returns CDR1 SNHLY and CDR2 FYNNEI. CDR3 bases: TGTGCCAGCAGTGAAGGACTAGCGGAGGGCACCGGGGAGCTGTTTTTT. Protein product: CASSEGLAEGTGELFF.

The gene calls are TRBV19 and TRBJ2-7; 8 bases match TRBD2. The germline V gene has CDR1 LNHDA and CDR2 SQIVND (reference sequence). V lost 8 bases to trimming and J lost 4 bases; unmatched junction nucleotides: 10. The CDR3 has 14 residues. CDR3 region: CASRSGSSGYEQYF. CDR3 bases: TGTGCCAGTCGGAGCGGGAGTTCTGGATACGAGCAGTACTTC.

The rearrangement uses TRBV11-3 and TRBJ2-5, with D perhaps TRBD2 (6 bases). Germline V CDR1 and CDR2: SGHNT, YENEEA. This CDR3 comprises 15 residues. The germline V and J ends were trimmed by 6 bases and 4 bases, with 18 bases remaining between them. This chain's CDR3 is CASSRQTSSGETQYF. CDR3 bases: TGTGCCAGCAGTCGTCAAACTAGCTCTGGAGAGACCCAGTACTTC. Variable domain in full (rest from reference TRBV11-3 and TRBJ2-5): EAGVVQSPRYKIIEKKQPVAFWCNPISGHNTLYWYLQNLGQGPELLIRYENEEAVDDSQLPKDRFSAERLKGVDSTLKIQPAELGDSAVYLCASSRQTSSGETQYFGPGTRLLVL.

This clone was detected only a few times. This chain connects TRBV15 to TRBJ2-7; D may be TRBD1 or TRBD2 (5 bases each). Trimming took 6 bases from V and 2 from J, leaving 8 bases between them. CDR3 size: 12 residues. The germline V gene has CDR1 LNHNV and CDR2 YYDKDF (reference sequence). The CDR3 is CATSRGPYEQYF. The CDR3 DNA reads as TGTGCCACCAGTCGGGGACCCTACGAGCAGTACTTC.

V and J are TRBV7-3 and TRBJ2-2, with a tentative D call TRBD1 (5 bases). The CDR3 length is 13 residues. Trimming took 2 bases from V and 7 from J, leaving 8 bases between them. Germline CDR1 reads SGHTA; CDR2 reads FQGTGA. CDR3 sequence: CASSLQGGGELFF. CDR3 DNA sequence: TGTGCCAGCAGCTTACAGGGTGGCGGGGAGCTGTTTTTT.

This clone was detected only once. J is TRBJ2-5 and V is TRBV18, with TRBD1 matching 7 bases. The CDR3 loop spans 15 amino acids. J was trimmed by 2 bases and V by 5 bases; bases with no gene match: 8. Germline lookup yields CDR1 KGHSH and CDR2 LQKENI. The CDR3 DNA sequence: TGTGCCAGCTCAATACAACAGGGGATACAAGAGACCCAGTACTTC. Translated: CASSIQQGIQETQYF.

CDR3 in amino acids: CASSLAGDNYEQYF. The CDR3 DNA sequence: TGCGCCAGCAGCTTGGCAGGGGACAACTACGAGCAGTACTTC. The gene calls are TRBV5-1 and TRBJ2-7; TRBD1 might be the D (6 bases). Germline CDR1 reads SGHRS; CDR2 reads YFSETQ. The V gene lost 0 bases and the J gene lost 3 bases, with 10 bases spanning the gap. This CDR3 contains 14 residues.